A selection of T cell receptor beta chains follows, all from one sample in a study of cytomegalovirus exposure and HLA in healthy donors. Libraries were prepared by immunoSEQ multiplex PCR; TCRdb keeps only in-frame clonotypes and omits some of them. The sample contains approximately 100,000 clones, roughly 90% of which appear only once. The sequenced sample consisted of PBMCs. The receptor set was obtained from a woman between 18 and 30 years old in good health and CMV-seronegative. Each CDR3 is given with its conserved first and last residue. The D gene is left open where the match is weak. Size values are once, few and many counts, or a class for expanded clones, and some rows have none.

d_call	v_call	cdr3_length	j_call	clone_size	cdr3_aa	cdr3_nt
.	TRBV7-6	12	TRBJ2-7	.	CASSPEAYEQYF	TGTGCCAGCAGCCCGGAGGCCTACGAGCAGTACTTC
.	TRBV4-3	16	TRBJ2-7	.	CASSRGGGALVYEQYF	TGCGCCAGCAGCCGGGGAGGCGGGGCCCTTGTCTACGAGCAGTACTTC
TRBD2	TRBV6-4	15	TRBJ2-2	.	CASSQSGRHTGELFF	TGTGCCAGCAGTCAGAGCGGGAGGCACACCGGGGAGCTGTTTTTT
.	TRBV5-4	14	TRBJ2-3	.	CASSSGGATDTQYF	TGTGCCAGCAGTTCCGGCGGGGCCACAGATACGCAGTATTTT
TRBD1	TRBV5-1	15	TRBJ2-2	.	CASSTLQGADGELFF	TGCGCCAGCAGCACGTTACAGGGGGCGGACGGGGAGCTGTTTTTT
TRBD1	TRBV7-2	13	TRBJ1-1	.	CASSLSRGTEAFF	TGTGCCAGCAGCTTAAGCAGGGGGACTGAAGCTTTCTTT
.	TRBV28	14	TRBJ1-1	.	CASSFGQVNTEAFF	TGTGCCAGCAGTTTTGGTCAGGTAAACACTGAAGCTTTCTTT
.	TRBV28	15	TRBJ2-7	.	CASSSPTPSRDEQYF	TGTGCCAGCAGTTCCCCGACCCCGTCGCGGGACGAGCAGTACTTC
.	TRBV4-2	17	TRBJ2-1	.	CASSPEGGGLSYNEQFF	TGTGCCAGCAGCCCGGAAGGTGGGGGCCTATCCTACAATGAGCAGTTCTTC
.	TRBV18	13	TRBJ1-5	few	CASTTGSNQPQHF	TGTGCCAGCACAACAGGGTCAAATCAGCCCCAGCATTTT
TRBD2	TRBV7-2	15	TRBJ2-5	.	CASSSLAGVQETQYF	TGTGCCAGCAGCTCTCTAGCGGGAGTTCAAGAGACCCAGTACTTC
TRBD2	TRBV6-1	15	TRBJ2-7	.	CASSAPSGRAWEQYF	TGTGCCAGCAGTGCCCCTAGCGGGAGGGCGTGGGAGCAGTACTTC
TRBD1	TRBV28	15	TRBJ1-1	.	CASSLPESGGDMAFF	TGTGCCAGCAGTTTGCCAGAATCAGGGGGCGACATGGCTTTCTTT
TRBD1	TRBV5-1	16	TRBJ1-2	.	CASSHGSTGDGYGYTF	TGCGCCAGCAGCCATGGATCTACAGGGGATGGCTATGGCTACACCTTC
TRBD2	TRBV25-1	13	TRBJ2-2	.	CATQLLADGELFF	TGTGCCACCCAACTTCTAGCGGACGGGGAGCTGTTTTTT
.	TRBV10-3	13	TRBJ1-1	.	CAISPLQATEAFF	TGTGCCATCAGCCCACTACAGGCCACTGAAGCTTTCTTT
TRBD1	TRBV13	14	TRBJ2-7	.	CASSYRGGSGEQYF	TGTGCCAGCAGCTACAGGGGCGGGTCTGGCGAGCAGTACTTC
TRBD2	TRBV27	17	TRBJ2-1	.	CASRDLAGASSYNEQFF	TGTGCCAGCAGGGACCTAGCGGGAGCGAGCTCCTACAATGAGCAGTTCTTC
TRBD2	TRBV9	14	TRBJ2-7	.	CASRTLAGVYEQYF	TGTGCCAGCAGGACACTAGCGGGAGTCTACGAGCAGTACTTC
TRBD2	TRBV9	18	TRBJ2-2	.	CASSDRTSGASRTGELFF	TGTGCCAGCAGCGACCGGACTAGCGGGGCCTCGAGGACCGGGGAGCTGTTTTTT
TRBD2	TRBV9	15	TRBJ2-1	.	CASSAQVAGGNEQFF	TGTGCCAGCAGCGCGCAGGTAGCGGGAGGGAATGAGCAGTTCTTC
.	TRBV27	14	TRBJ2-5	few	CASSLWSSAETQYF	TGTGCCAGCAGTTTATGGAGTTCGGCAGAGACCCAGTACTTC
.	TRBV6-4	13	TRBJ2-1	.	CASSEARGVPQFF	TGTGCCAGCAGTGAAGCCCGAGGTGTCCCGCAGTTCTTC
.	TRBV18	16	TRBJ2-7	.	CASSPLLLPGTYEQYF	TGTGCCAGCTCACCCTTACTCTTACCGGGTACCTACGAGCAGTACTTC
TRBD1	TRBV14	15	TRBJ2-7	once	CASSQSLGGPYEQYF	TGTGCCAGCAGCCAATCCCTAGGGGGCCCCTACGAGCAGTACTTC
.	TRBV5-4	13	TRBJ2-6	.	CASSPRGANVLTF	TGTGCCAGCAGCCCCCGGGGGGCCAACGTCCTGACTTTC
.	TRBV2	13	TRBJ1-2	.	CATHGIISYGYTF	TGTGCCACCCACGGTATAATTAGCTATGGCTACACCTTC
.	TRBV5-1	14	TRBJ2-7	.	CASSLGAVTYEQYF	TGCGCCAGCAGCTTGGGAGCGGTTACCTACGAGCAGTACTTC
TRBD1	TRBV10-2	11	TRBJ2-7	.	CASGTGGGQYF	TGCGCCAGCGGGACAGGGGGGGGGCAGTACTTC
.	TRBV7-3	15	TRBJ2-7	.	CASSPNLDRRYEQYF	TGTGCCAGCAGCCCAAATCTTGACAGGAGATACGAGCAGTACTTC
.	TRBV7-2	15	TRBJ2-3	.	CASSTWGRGTDTQYF	TGTGCCAGCAGCACCTGGGGGAGGGGGACAGATACGCAGTATTTT
.	TRBV11-2	14	TRBJ1-2	.	CASSTRDTHYGYTF	TGTGCCAGCAGCACCCGGGACACCCACTATGGCTACACCTTC
.	TRBV5-6	16	TRBJ2-2	.	CASSLLGIEGTGELFF	TGTGCCAGCAGCTTGCTGGGGATAGAGGGAACCGGGGAGCTGTTTTTT
.	TRBV29-1	11	TRBJ1-1	.	CSVPSQGVAFF	TGCAGCGTTCCATCACAGGGAGTCGCTTTCTTT
.	TRBV5-5	15	TRBJ1-2	few	CASSLLGQGNYGYTF	TGTGCCAGCAGCTTACTTGGCCAGGGAAACTATGGCTACACCTTC
TRBD1	TRBV9	14	TRBJ1-2	.	CASSFPGTGGGYTF	TGTGCCAGCAGCTTCCCCGGGACAGGGGGTGGCTACACCTTC
TRBD2	TRBV7-6	15	TRBJ2-4	.	CASSLSGGGGNIQYF	TGTGCCAGCAGCTTGAGCGGGGGGGGAGGCAACATTCAGTACTTC
TRBD1	TRBV9	14	TRBJ1-1	.	CASSVRPGGTEAFF	TGTGCCAGCAGCGTTCGACCAGGGGGCACTGAAGCTTTCTTT
.	TRBV28	13	TRBJ2-5	.	CASRSGAKETQYF	TGTGCCAGCAGGTCAGGGGCTAAAGAGACCCAGTACTTC
TRBD2	TRBV2	15	TRBJ2-1	.	CASSESSGSYNEQFF	TGTGCCAGCAGTGAATCTAGCGGGAGCTACAATGAGCAGTTCTTC
.	TRBV19	13	TRBJ2-7	.	CASSTGSFYEQYF	TGTGCCAGTAGTACCGGGTCGTTCTACGAGCAGTACTTC
.	TRBV6-1	15	TRBJ2-1	.	CASSGKDRMNNEQFF	TGTGCCAGCAGTGGAAAGGACAGAATGAACAATGAGCAGTTCTTC
.	TRBV5-4	13	TRBJ2-5	.	CASSLESRETQYF	TGTGCCAGCAGCTTGGAATCCCGGGAGACCCAGTACTTC
TRBD1	TRBV28	17	TRBJ1-4	.	CASSLRTGIGTNEKLFF	TGTGCCAGCAGTTTACGGACAGGGATAGGAACTAATGAAAAACTGTTTTTT
.	TRBV27	14	TRBJ1-2	.	CASSLHGHNYGYTF	TGTGCCAGCAGTTTACATGGCCATAACTATGGCTACACCTTC
TRBD2	TRBV2	11	TRBJ2-1	.	CASSLLAGQFF	TGTGCCAGCAGCCTGTTAGCGGGGCAGTTCTTC
TRBD2	TRBV28	14	TRBJ2-1	.	CASHSGLEGWEQFF	TGTGCCAGCCATTCGGGACTAGAGGGCTGGGAGCAGTTCTTC
.	TRBV5-6	13	TRBJ2-1	few	CASSLGATNEQFF	TGTGCCAGCAGCTTGGGGGCCACAAATGAGCAGTTCTTC
TRBD2	TRBV5-1	14	TRBJ2-1	.	CASRRLAGGGEQFF	TGCGCCAGCAGAAGACTAGCGGGAGGAGGGGAGCAGTTCTTC
.	TRBV9	15	TRBJ2-1	.	CASSPHTRGYNEQFF	TGTGCCAGCAGCCCCCACACCAGGGGCTACAATGAGCAGTTCTTC
.	TRBV5-4	14	TRBJ2-7	.	CASSPQGTVYEQYF	TGTGCCAGCAGCCCTCAGGGTACGGTCTACGAGCAGTACTTC
TRBD2	TRBV27	17	TRBJ2-1	.	CASSLSGTSGRAGGRFF	TGTGCCAGCAGTTTATCAGGGACTAGCGGGAGGGCCGGCGGTCGGTTCTTC
.	TRBV13	14	TRBJ2-7	.	CASSSRGAAYEQYF	TGTGCCAGCAGCTCTCGGGGGGCAGCTTACGAGCAGTACTTC
.	TRBV7-8	16	TRBJ1-2	.	CASSLARDEFNYGYTF	TGTGCCAGCAGCTTAGCTCGGGATGAGTTTAACTATGGCTACACCTTC